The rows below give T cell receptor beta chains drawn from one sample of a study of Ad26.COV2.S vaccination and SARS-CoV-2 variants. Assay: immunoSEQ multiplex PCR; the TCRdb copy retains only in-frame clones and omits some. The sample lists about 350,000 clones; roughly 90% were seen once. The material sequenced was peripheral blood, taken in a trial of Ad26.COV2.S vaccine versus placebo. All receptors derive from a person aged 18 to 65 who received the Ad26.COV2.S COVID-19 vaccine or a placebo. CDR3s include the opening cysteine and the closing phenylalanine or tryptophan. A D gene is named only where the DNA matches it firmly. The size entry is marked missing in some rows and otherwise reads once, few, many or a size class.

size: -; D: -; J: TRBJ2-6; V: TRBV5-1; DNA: TGCGCCAGCAGCTTGGACAGCCTTGTTGGTCCTGGGGCCAACGTCCTGACTTTC; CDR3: CASSLDSLVGPGANVLTF
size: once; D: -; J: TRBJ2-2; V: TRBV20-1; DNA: TGCAGTGCTAGTCGGGCAGGGGGGACCGGGGAGCTGTTTTTT; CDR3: CSASRAGGTGELFF
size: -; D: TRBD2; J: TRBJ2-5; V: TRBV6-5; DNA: TGTGCCAGCAGCCTGTCTAGCGGGGGGTCAGAGACCCAGTACTTC; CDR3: CASSLSSGGSETQYF
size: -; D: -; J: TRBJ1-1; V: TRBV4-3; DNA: TGCGCCAGCAGCCAAGTTGGCAGGAACACTGAAGCTTTCTTT; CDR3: CASSQVGRNTEAFF
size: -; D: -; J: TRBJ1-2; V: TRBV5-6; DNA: TGTGCCAGCAGCCCCAAGGTAACAAATAGCGGCTACACCTTC; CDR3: CASSPKVTNSGYTF
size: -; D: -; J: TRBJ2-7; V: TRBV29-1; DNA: TGCAGCGTTGGGGAAGGGAGTGTAGGCGAGCAGTACTTC; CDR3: CSVGEGSVGEQYF
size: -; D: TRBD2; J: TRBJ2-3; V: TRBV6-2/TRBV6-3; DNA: TGTGCCAGCAGTTACGGGACTAGCGGGGGTGATACGCAGTATTTT; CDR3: CASSYGTSGGDTQYF
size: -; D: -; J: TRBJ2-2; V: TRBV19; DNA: TGTGCCAGTAGTATAGGCTCCTCCGGGGAGCTGTTTTTT; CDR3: CASSIGSSGELFF
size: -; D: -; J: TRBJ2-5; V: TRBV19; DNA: TGTGCCAGTAGTCCAAGGGCCCGGAGAGAAGAGACCCAGTACTTC; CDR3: CASSPRARREETQYF
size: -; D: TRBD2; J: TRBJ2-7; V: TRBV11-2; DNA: TGTGCCAGCAGCTCCGGACTAGGCTCCTACGAGCAGTACTTC; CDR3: CASSSGLGSYEQYF
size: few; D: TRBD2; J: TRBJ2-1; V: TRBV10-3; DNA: TGTGCCATCAGTAGATCTAGCGGGAGCCACAATGAGCAGTTCTTC; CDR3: CAISRSSGSHNEQFF
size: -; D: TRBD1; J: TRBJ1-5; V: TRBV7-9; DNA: TGTGCCAGCAGCCCGGACAGGTTTAATCAGCCCCAGCATTTT; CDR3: CASSPDRFNQPQHF
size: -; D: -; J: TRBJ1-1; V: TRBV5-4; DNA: TGTGCCAGCAGCCTCGTATCGGGGCAGGTGGGAACTGAAGCTTTCTTT; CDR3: CASSLVSGQVGTEAFF
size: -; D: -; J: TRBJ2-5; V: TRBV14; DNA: TGTGCCAGCAGCCCGGACCGAACTATGGGAGAGACCCAGTACTTC; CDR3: CASSPDRTMGETQYF
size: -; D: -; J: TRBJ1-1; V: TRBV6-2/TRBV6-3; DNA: TGTGCCAGCAGTTACTCAAGCGGGTCTGAAGCTTTCTTT; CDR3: CASSYSSGSEAFF
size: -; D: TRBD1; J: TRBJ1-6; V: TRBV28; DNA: TGTGCCCGTTCCGAGGGACAGGGGGATAATTCACCCCTCCACTTT; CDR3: CARSEGQGDNSPLHF
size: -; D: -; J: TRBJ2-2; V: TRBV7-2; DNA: TGTGCCAGCAGCCATCGGGGCGGGGAGCTGTTTTTT; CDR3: CASSHRGGELFF
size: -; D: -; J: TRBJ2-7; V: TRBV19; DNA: TGTGCCAGTAGGCACACCAGGGGAAAGTCCTACGAGCAGTACTTC; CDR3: CASRHTRGKSYEQYF
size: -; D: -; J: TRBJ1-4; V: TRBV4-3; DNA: TGCGCCAGCAGCCAGCGGGCCGCCTGGGGGACTAATGAAAAACTGTTTTTT; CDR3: CASSQRAAWGTNEKLFF
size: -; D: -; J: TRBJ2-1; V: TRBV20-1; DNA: TGCAGTGCTAGTAGGTGGGCCTACAATGAGCAGTTCTTC; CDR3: CSASRWAYNEQFF
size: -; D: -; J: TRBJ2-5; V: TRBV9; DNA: TGTGCCAGCAGCGCCTATAGCGGACAAGAGACCCAGTACTTC; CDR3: CASSAYSGQETQYF
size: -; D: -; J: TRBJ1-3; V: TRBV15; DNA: TGTGCCACCAGCAGAGATCGGCGCGGGGGGTCTGGAAACACCATATATTTT; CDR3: CATSRDRRGGSGNTIYF
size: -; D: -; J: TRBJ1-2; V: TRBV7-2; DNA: TGTGCCAGCAGCCTGAACAGGAAGGGCTACACCTTC; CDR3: CASSLNRKGYTF
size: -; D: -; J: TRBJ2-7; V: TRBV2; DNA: TGTGCCAGCAGTGAGGGCGGGATTGGCTACGAGCAGTACTTC; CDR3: CASSEGGIGYEQYF
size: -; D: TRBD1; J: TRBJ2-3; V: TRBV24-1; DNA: TGTGCCACCAGTGACCGGACAGGGGGCACAGATACGCAGTATTTT; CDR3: CATSDRTGGTDTQYF
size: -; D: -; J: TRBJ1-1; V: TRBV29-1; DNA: TGCAGCGTTCGAGGAGCCAGGCCTGACGAAGCTTTCTTT; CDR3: CSVRGARPDEAFF
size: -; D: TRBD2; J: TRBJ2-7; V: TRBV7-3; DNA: TGTGCCAGCAGCAAGGGACTAGCGGATTACGAGCAGTACTTC; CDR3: CASSKGLADYEQYF
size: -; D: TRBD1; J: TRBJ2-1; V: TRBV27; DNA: TGTGCCAGCAGTTTATCGGTGGGACAGTCCTACAATGAGCAGTTCTTC; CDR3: CASSLSVGQSYNEQFF